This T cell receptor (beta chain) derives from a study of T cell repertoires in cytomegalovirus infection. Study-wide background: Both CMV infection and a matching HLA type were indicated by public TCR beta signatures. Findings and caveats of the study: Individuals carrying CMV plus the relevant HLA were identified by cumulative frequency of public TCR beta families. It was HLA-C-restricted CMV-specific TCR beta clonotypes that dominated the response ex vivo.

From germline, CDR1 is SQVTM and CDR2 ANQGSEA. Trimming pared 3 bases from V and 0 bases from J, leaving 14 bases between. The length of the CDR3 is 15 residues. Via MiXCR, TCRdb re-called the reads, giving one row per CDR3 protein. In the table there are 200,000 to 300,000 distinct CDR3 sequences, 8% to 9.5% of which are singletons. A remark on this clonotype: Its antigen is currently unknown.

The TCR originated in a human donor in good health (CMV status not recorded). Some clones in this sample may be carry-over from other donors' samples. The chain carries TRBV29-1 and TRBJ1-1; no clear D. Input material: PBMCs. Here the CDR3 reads CSVDSRPDMNTEAFF. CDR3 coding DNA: TGCAGCGTTGACAGCAGACCCGACATGAACACTGAAGCTTTCTTT.